Below are 9 T cell receptor beta chains sequenced from a single sample in a study of cytomegalovirus exposure and HLA in healthy donors. Vbeta (60) and Jbeta (13) primers were used in the PCR. Sequenced by immunoSEQ multiplex PCR; TCRdb stores in-frame clones only, minus some. The data contain 90,000 to 150,000 clones, 74% of them singletons. Sequencing input: PBMCs. The receptors were gathered from a human donor in good health.

The chain links TRBV4-1 to TRBJ2-1, with D uncertain. This CDR3 is built from 14 residues. Germline V CDR1 and CDR2: MGHRA, YSYEKL. Trimming pared 1 base from V and 1 base from J, leaving 5 bases between. The CDR3 is CASSQGESYNEQFF. Written as DNA, the CDR3 is TGCGCCAGCAGCCAAGGAGAGTCCTACAATGAGCAGTTCTTC.

The chain recombines TRBV19 with TRBJ2-6, with TRBD1 matching 9 bases. Germline values: CDR1 LNHDA, CDR2 SQIVND (reference sequence). The junction had 5 bases not matched to a gene; V was cut back by 6 bases and J by 2 bases. The CDR3 runs 16 residues. The chain's CDR3 is CASRPGTGTGANVLTF. For the CDR3, the DNA is TGTGCCAGTAGACCCGGGACAGGGACTGGGGCCAACGTCCTGACTTTC.

This chain connects TRBV11-2 to TRBJ2-1; a possible D gene is TRBD1 (6 bases). CDR3 length: 16 residues. V shed 5 bases and J shed 8 bases, with 22 bases lying between them. Germline CDR1 reads SGHAT; CDR2 reads FQNNGV. The CDR3 reads CASSHIMDSFNHEQFF. Here the CDR3 DNA reads TGTGCCAGCAGCCACATAATGGACAGCTTCAACCATGAGCAGTTCTTC.

In DNA, the CDR3 is TGTGCCAGCAGCTTAAGACAGGGGAGCCAGCCCCAGCATTTT. Translated: CASSLRQGSQPQHF. The chain combines TRBV7-2 with TRBJ1-5, with 8 bases aligning to TRBD1. In germline, CDR1 is SGHTA, CDR2 FQGNSA. V was clipped by 2 bases and J by 7 bases; unmatched bases: 4. The CDR3 loop spans 14 amino acids.

The chain uses TRBV9 and TRBJ2-5; 13 positions match TRBD2. The CDR3 totals 16 residues. Per the germline V gene, CDR1 is SGDLS and CDR2 is YYNGEE. J was trimmed by 2 bases and V by 3 bases; bases with no gene match: 4. The CDR3 protein is CASSAPGLAGQETQYF. DNA of the CDR3: TGTGCCAGCAGCGCCCCGGGACTAGCGGGGCAAGAGACCCAGTACTTC.

The chain couples TRBV29-1 to TRBJ2-7; 7 bases are shared with TRBD2. The CDR3 contains 14 residues. Germline V gives CDR1 SQVTM, CDR2 ANQGSEA. V lost 6 bases and J lost 0; bases outside the gene matches: 8. CDR3 sequence: CSVGGVKGSYEQYF. The CDR3 DNA follows: TGCAGCGTGGGGGGGGTTAAGGGCTCCTACGAGCAGTACTTC.

V is TRBV25-1 and J is TRBJ2-7; tentatively, D is TRBD2 (7 bases). CDR1 MGHDK and CDR2 SYGVNS come from the germline V gene. CDR3 length equals 15 residues. Trimming stripped 3 bases from V and 2 bases from J, with 14 bases between. The CDR3 region is CASSDQEGGTYEQYF. CDR3 DNA: TGTGCCAGCAGTGACCAGGAGGGGGGGACCTACGAGCAGTACTTC.

This sequence joins TRBV7-9 and TRBJ1-1; no firm D call. Germline assignment: CDR1 SEHNR and CDR2 FQNEAQ (reference sequence). The V gene lost 5 bases and the J gene lost 7 bases, with 11 bases spanning the gap. This CDR3 is built from 12 residues. The CDR3 protein is CASSPSNSEAFF. The CDR3 DNA reads as TGTGCCAGCAGCCCGAGCAATAGTGAAGCTTTCTTT.

J is TRBJ2-7 and V is TRBV27, with TRBD1 as a possible D gene (6 bases). Germline values: CDR1 MNHEY, CDR2 SMNVEV (reference sequence). V was pared by 3 bases and J by 4 bases, with 16 bases between. The CDR3 is 15 residues long. The CDR3 sequence is CASSLVGANEYEQYF. For the CDR3, the DNA is TGTGCCAGCAGTTTGGTGGGGGCCAACGAATACGAGCAGTACTTC.